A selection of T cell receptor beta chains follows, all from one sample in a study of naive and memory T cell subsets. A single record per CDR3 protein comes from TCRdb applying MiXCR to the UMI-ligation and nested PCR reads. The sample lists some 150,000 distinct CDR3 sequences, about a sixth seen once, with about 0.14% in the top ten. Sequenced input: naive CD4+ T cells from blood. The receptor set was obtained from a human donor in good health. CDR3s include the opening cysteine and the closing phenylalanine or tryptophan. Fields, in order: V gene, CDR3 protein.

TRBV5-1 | CASSLEGPVAFF
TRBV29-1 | CSGGPGHLETQYF
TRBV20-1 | CSARENSGVQETQYF
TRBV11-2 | CASSKEEGKRGASGRDEQFF
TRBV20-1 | CSAPSSGRTDTQYF
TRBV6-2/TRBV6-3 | CASSYTSGTQYSNQPQHF
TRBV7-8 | CASSLGLAGDGDTQYF
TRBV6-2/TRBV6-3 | CASSPSRQPQHF
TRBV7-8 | CASSLGQANNSPLHF
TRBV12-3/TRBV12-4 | CASTLGQGDTGELFF
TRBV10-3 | CAIRRRGATEAFF
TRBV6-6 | CASSTIGQGHTEAFF
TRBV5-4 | CASSQAVTILNEQFF
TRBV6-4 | CASSDRPGGTEAFF
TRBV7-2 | CASSQVGGLTNYGYTF
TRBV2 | CASRDLAAMTYEQYF
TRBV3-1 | CASSQDRPGGAEAFF
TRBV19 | CASSGLAGANTGELFF
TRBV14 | CASSQVGQTFGNTIYF
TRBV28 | CASSLYVTGSYEQYF
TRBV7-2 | CASCLAECYEQYF
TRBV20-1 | CSARDTDKLEKLFF
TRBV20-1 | CSASFRENTGELFF